Below are 10 T cell receptor beta chains sequenced from a single sample in a study of shared clonotypes between healthy human individuals (dated by TCRdb to the early 2020s). Library method: the immunoSEQ multiplex PCR assay. The source is immuneACCESS, and TCRdb retained only in-frame sequences with V and J called. Part of the clones is not carried over; for the studies checked, unresolved V genes explain less than half of this, and the remainder is unexplained. The sample contains some 1 million clones, around 75% of them found a single time. The ten largest clones represent around 1.5% of the sample. The sequencing input was memory CD4+ T cells sorted from blood. The cell subset or site label here, explained by the study, means: CD45RA-negative fraction. The receptors derive from a man younger than 35 in good health.

The CDR3 nucleotides read TGTGCCAGCAGTGCCCAGCGGGGCGGCACAGATACGCAGTATTTT. Translating it yields CASSAQRGGTDTQYF. The chain is built from TRBV2 and TRBJ2-3; 7 positions match TRBD2. CDR1 is SNHLY, CDR2 FYNNEI, per germline. The V gene end was trimmed by 4 bases and the J gene end by 1 base; junction bases not matched to a gene: 5. The CDR3 is 15 amino acids.

This chain uses TRBV28 with TRBJ1-1, with 8 bases that match TRBD1. The CDR3 spans 15 residues. Germline CDR1 is MDHEN and CDR2 is SYDVKM. J was trimmed by 3 bases and V by 8 bases; bases with no gene match: 11. The CDR3 DNA reads as TGTGCCAGCGGGATTCCAGGGGGCCGCGACACTGAAGCTTTCTTT. Protein: CASGIPGGRDTEAFF.

V is TRBV27 and J is TRBJ1-6, with D unclear. Looked up from germline, CDR1 is MNHEY and CDR2 is SMNVEV (reference sequence). CDR3 size: 14 residues. V lost 4 bases to trimming and J lost 10 bases, with 14 bases between them. CDR3 DNA: TGTGCCAGCAGTTGGCGAGGAGGAGAATCACCCCTCCACTTT. Translation gives CASSWRGGESPLHF.

The V and J genes are TRBV13 and TRBJ2-7, with D unresolved. Germline-derived CDR1 and CDR2 are PRHDT and FYEKMQ (reference sequence). The CDR3 is 14 amino acids. Trimming removed 1 base from V and 2 bases from J, with 9 bases in between. CDR3 sequence reads: CASSLEVNTYEQYF. The CDR3 coding sequence is TGTGCCAGCAGCTTAGAGGTCAATACCTACGAGCAGTACTTC.

The chain links TRBV30 to TRBJ1-2, with D perhaps TRBD1 (5 bases). This CDR3 is built from 13 residues. Germline assignment: CDR1 GTSNPN and CDR2 SVGIG (reference sequence). V was clipped by 8 bases and J by 3 bases, with 16 bases between them. The CDR3 nucleotides are TGTGCCACGACATCACAGGAACACTATGGCTACACCTTC. This encodes CATTSQEHYGYTF.

This clone was observed a handful of times. CDR3 sequence (DNA): TGTGCCAGCATTAAGGACAGGGGGCAAGAACAGTACTTC. The encoded protein is CASIKDRGQEQYF. V usage is TRBV2 and J usage is TRBJ2-7, with TRBD1 matching over 11 bases. V was clipped by 7 bases and J by 10 bases; unmatched bases: 9. The germline V gene encodes CDR1 SNHLY and CDR2 FYNNEI. The CDR3 runs to 13 residues. Full variable domain (missing parts from reference TRBV2 and TRBJ2-7): EPEVTQTPSHQVTQMGQEVILRCVPISNHLYFYWYRQILGQKVEFLVSFYNNEISEKSEIFDDQFSVERPDGSNFTLKIRSTKLEDSAMYFCASIKDRGQEQYFGPGTRLTVT.

Worth noting for this clone: The sample contains more than one DNA sequence encoding this CDR3. This chain connects TRBV5-1 to TRBJ2-7; 8 nucleotides agree with TRBD1. V shed 3 bases, J shed 7 bases, and the junction held 0 bases outside the gene matches. CDR1 and CDR2 from the germline V gene are SGHRS and YFSETQ. This CDR3 has 11 amino acids. The CDR3 reads CASSWDREQYF. The CDR3 DNA reads TGCGCCAGCAGCTGGGACAGGGAGCAGTACTTC.

Only one count was recorded for this clone. The V gene is TRBV18, the J gene TRBJ2-4, with D maybe TRBD2 (6 bases). Germline V gives CDR1 KGHSH, CDR2 LQKENI. The CDR3 has 16 amino acids. The V and J ends lost 3 bases and 7 bases respectively, with 19 bases between them. The CDR3 DNA follows: TGTGCCAGCTCACCCAAAGGCCAGGGAGGTATGAACATTCAGTACTTC. It codes for CASSPKGQGGMNIQYF.

The V and J genes are TRBV6-6 and TRBJ2-7, with TRBD1 as a possible D gene (6 bases). With 6 bases removed from V and 7 bases from J, the gap between germline ends came to 22 bases. From germline, CDR1 is MNHNY and CDR2 SVGAGI (reference sequence). This CDR3 spans 15 amino acids. The DNA for the CDR3 is TGTGCCAGCAGCTACCCGGGGCAGGGGATGGAAGAGCAGTACTTC. This codes for CASSYPGQGMEEQYF.

The rearrangement joins TRBV14 to TRBJ2-1; the D gene could be TRBD1 or TRBD2 (5 bases each). CDR1 is SGHDN, CDR2 FVKESK, per germline. The CDR3 length is 17 residues. V shed 1 base and J shed 6 bases, with 19 bases lying between them. CDR3 protein: CASSQGVWTGPFNEQFF. The CDR3 DNA is TGTGCCAGCAGCCAAGGTGTGTGGACGGGGCCTTTCAATGAGCAGTTCTTC.